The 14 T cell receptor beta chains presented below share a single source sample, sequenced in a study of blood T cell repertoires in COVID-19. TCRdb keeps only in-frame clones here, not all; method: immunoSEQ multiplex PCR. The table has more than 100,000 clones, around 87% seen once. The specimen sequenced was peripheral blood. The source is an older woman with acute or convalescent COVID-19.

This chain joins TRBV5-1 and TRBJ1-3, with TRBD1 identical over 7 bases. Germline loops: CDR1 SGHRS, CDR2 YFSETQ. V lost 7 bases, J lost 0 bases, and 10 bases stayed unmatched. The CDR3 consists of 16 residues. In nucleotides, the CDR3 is TGCGCCAGCGGGGAAGGACAGGAGTACTCTGGAAACACCATATATTTT. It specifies CASGEGQEYSGNTIYF.

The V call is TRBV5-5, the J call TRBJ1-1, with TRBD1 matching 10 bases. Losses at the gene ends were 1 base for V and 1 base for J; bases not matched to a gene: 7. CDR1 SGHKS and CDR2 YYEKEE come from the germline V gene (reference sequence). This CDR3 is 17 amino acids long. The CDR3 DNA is TGTGCCAGCAGCTTGTTTGGGACAGGGGTCCGGAACACTGAAGCTTTCTTT. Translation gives CASSLFGTGVRNTEAFF.

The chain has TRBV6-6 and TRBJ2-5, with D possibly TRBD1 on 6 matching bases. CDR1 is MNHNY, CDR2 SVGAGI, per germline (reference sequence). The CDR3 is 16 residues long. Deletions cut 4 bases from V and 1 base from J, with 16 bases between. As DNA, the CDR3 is TGTGCCAGCAGTTCCACCCTCCGGGACATCCAAGAGACCCAGTACTTC. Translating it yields CASSSTLRDIQETQYF.

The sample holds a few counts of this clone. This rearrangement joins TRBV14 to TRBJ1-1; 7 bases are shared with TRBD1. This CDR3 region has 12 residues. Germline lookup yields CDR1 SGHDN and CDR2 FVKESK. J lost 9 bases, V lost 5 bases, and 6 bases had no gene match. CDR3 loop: CASSAQGMKAFF. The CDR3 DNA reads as TGTGCCAGCAGCGCACAGGGGATGAAAGCTTTCTTT.

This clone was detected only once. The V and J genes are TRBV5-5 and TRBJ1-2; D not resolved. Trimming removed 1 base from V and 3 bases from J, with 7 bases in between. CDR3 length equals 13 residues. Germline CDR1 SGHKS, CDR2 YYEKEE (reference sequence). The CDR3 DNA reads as TGTGCCAGCAGCTTGTCCGGGGACTATGGCTACACCTTC. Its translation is CASSLSGDYGYTF.

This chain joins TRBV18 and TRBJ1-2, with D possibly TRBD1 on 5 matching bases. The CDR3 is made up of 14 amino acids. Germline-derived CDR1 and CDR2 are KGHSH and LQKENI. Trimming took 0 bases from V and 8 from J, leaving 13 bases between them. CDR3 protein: CASSPPSGVGGYTF. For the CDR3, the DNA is TGTGCCAGCTCACCACCGTCGGGGGTGGGAGGCTACACCTTC.

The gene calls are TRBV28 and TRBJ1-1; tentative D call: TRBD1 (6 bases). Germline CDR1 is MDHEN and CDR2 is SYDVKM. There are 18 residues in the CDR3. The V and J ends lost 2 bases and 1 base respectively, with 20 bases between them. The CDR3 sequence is CASSLMEQGYRGNTEAFF. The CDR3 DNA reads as TGTGCCAGCAGTTTAATGGAACAGGGTTATCGTGGGAACACTGAAGCTTTCTTT.

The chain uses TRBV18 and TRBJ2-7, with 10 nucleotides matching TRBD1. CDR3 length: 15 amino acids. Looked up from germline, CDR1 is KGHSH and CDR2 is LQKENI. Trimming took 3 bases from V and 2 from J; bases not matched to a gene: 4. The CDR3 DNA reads TGTGCCAGCTCACCTAACGGACAGGGGGCCTACGAGCAGTACTTC. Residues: CASSPNGQGAYEQYF.

CDR3 loop: CASSPDRNYGYTF. DNA of the CDR3: TGTGCCAGCAGCCCGGACAGGAACTATGGCTACACCTTC. The chain employs TRBV7-9 and TRBJ1-2; TRBD1 aligns across 7 bases. Trimming at V came to 5 bases and at J to 2 bases, leaving 2 bases not matched to a gene. CDR1 and CDR2 (germline): SEHNR, FQNEAQ (reference sequence). The CDR3 extends over 13 amino acids. The variable domain in full, with the rest retrieved from reference TRBV7-9 and TRBJ1-2, is DTGVSQNPRHKITKRGQNVTFRCDPISEHNRLYWYRQTLGQGPEFLTYFQNEAQLEKSRLLSDRFSAERPKGSFSTLEIQRTEQGDSAMYLCASSPDRNYGYTFGSGTRLTVV.

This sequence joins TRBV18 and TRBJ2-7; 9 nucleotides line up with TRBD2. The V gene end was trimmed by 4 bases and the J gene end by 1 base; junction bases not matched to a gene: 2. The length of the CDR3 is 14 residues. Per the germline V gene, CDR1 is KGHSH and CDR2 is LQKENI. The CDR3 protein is CASSLAGESYEQYF. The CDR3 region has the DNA TGTGCCAGCTCACTAGCGGGAGAATCCTACGAGCAGTACTTC.

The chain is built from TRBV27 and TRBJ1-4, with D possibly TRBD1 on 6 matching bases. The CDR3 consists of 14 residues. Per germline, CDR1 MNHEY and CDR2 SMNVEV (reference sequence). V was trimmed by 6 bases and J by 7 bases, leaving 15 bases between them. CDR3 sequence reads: CASSSGTPREKLFF. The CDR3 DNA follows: TGTGCCAGCAGCTCTGGGACACCCCGTGAAAAACTGTTTTTT.

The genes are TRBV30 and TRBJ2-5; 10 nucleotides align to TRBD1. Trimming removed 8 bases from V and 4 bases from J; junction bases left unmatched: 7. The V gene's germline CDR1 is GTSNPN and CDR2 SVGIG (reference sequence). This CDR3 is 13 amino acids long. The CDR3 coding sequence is TGTGCCCTCTGGACAGGGGGTTTAGAGACCCAGTACTTC. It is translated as CALWTGGLETQYF.

CDR3 protein: CASSGTAGNQPQHF. CDR3 in DNA: TGTGCCAGCTCAGGGACAGCGGGCAATCAGCCCCAGCATTTT. The V gene is TRBV18, the J gene TRBJ1-5; 7 nucleotides align to TRBD1. The ends lost 5 bases at V and 2 bases at J; junction bases unmatched: 3. Germline CDR1 reads KGHSH; CDR2 reads LQKENI. CDR3 length equals 14 residues.

The CDR3 DNA reads as TGTGCCAGCTACCCCCGGGACAGGGGGAATGGCTACACCTTC. Translated, it gives CASYPRDRGNGYTF. The chain has TRBV6-6 and TRBJ1-2; 11 bases line up with TRBD1. Germline CDR1 MNHNY, CDR2 SVGAGI (reference sequence). The CDR3 spans 14 residues. Trimming at V came to 8 bases and at J to 6 bases, leaving 8 bases not matched to a gene.